These 23 T cell receptor beta chains were sequenced from one sample in a study of blood T cell repertoires in COVID-19. The table came from immunoSEQ multiplex PCR; TCRdb's copy has only in-frame clones and leaves some out. The sample lists approximately 200,000 clones; 65% to 90% were seen once. The sequenced sample was peripheral blood. The receptors come from a human donor in a cohort sampled during active COVID-19.

This chain connects TRBV24-1 to TRBJ2-5; 7 bases are a match to TRBD1. The CDR3 is 16 residues long. CDR1 and CDR2 (germline): KGHDR, SFDVKD. V lost 4 bases to trimming and J lost 1 base; unmatched junction nucleotides: 8. CDR3 sequence: CATSEGTATPQETQYF. In DNA form, the CDR3 reads TGTGCCACCAGTGAGGGGACAGCTACCCCCCAAGAGACCCAGTACTTC.

This clone was detected many times. V usage is TRBV28 and J usage is TRBJ2-3; perhaps TRBD2 as D (5 bases). The ends were cut back, 2 bases at V and 6 bases at J, with 15 bases in the middle. The CDR3 length is 15 residues. CDR1 is MDHEN and CDR2 is SYDVKM in the germline V gene. The CDR3 DNA reads as TGTGCCAGCAGTTTAGAACTAGGTTACGGGGATACGCAGTATTTT. It is translated as CASSLELGYGDTQYF.

This clone showed up just a few times. The CDR3: CASSHGDGGNQPQHF. The CDR3 DNA follows: TGCGCCAGCAGCCATGGTGACGGGGGCAATCAGCCCCAGCATTTT. The chain couples TRBV4-1 to TRBJ1-5; D gene ambiguous. The CDR3 has 15 residues. Germline V lookup: CDR1 MGHRA, CDR2 YSYEKL. Trimming pared 3 bases from V and 2 bases from J, leaving 11 bases between.

The genes are TRBV5-1 and TRBJ2-1; TRBD2 might be the D (5 bases). Per the germline V gene, CDR1 is SGHRS and CDR2 is YFSETQ. CDR3 length: 15 amino acids. Trimming removed 0 bases at V and 6 bases at J, with 13 bases between. CDR3 bases: TGCGCCAGCAGCTTGGCCGGACTGAGTGGCAATGAGCAGTTCTTC. As protein: CASSLAGLSGNEQFF.

V and J are TRBV27 and TRBJ2-1; tentatively, D is TRBD2 (5 bases). Germline V lookup: CDR1 MNHEY, CDR2 SMNVEV (reference sequence). The CDR3 extends over 14 amino acids. The germline V and J ends were trimmed by 0 bases and 8 bases, with 11 bases remaining between them. The CDR3 sequence: CASSLSSGMDEQFF. CDR3 nucleotide sequence: TGTGCCAGCAGTTTATCGTCGGGGATGGATGAGCAGTTCTTC.

The chain uses TRBV7-9 and TRBJ1-1; 11 nucleotides match TRBD1. Germline CDR1 is SEHNR and CDR2 is FQNEAQ (reference sequence). Trimming at V came to 5 bases and at J to 5 bases, leaving 10 bases not matched to a gene. This CDR3 spans 16 amino acids. CDR3 sequence reads: CASSPGAGDRGTEAFF. CDR3 coding DNA: TGTGCCAGCAGCCCAGGGGCGGGGGACAGGGGGACTGAAGCTTTCTTT. The complete variable domain, with remaining parts taken from reference TRBV7-9 and TRBJ1-1, reads DTGVSQNPRHKITKRGQNVTFRCDPISEHNRLYWYRQTLGQGPEFLTYFQNEAQLEKSRLLSDRFSAERPKGSFSTLEIQRTEQGDSAMYLCASSPGAGDRGTEAFFGQGTRLTVV.

The rearrangement links TRBV18 to TRBJ1-6, with a weak D call TRBD1 (6 bases). Germline assignment: CDR1 KGHSH and CDR2 LQKENI. CDR3 length: 20 residues. V shed 1 base and J shed 10 bases, with 29 bases lying between them. The CDR3 DNA follows: TGTGCCAGCTCACCACAACCTCTGAGAAAAGCGGACAGTCAAGAATCACCCCTCCACTTT. As protein: CASSPQPLRKADSQESPLHF.

The CDR3 loop is CASSWTASEAFF. Here the CDR3 DNA reads TGTGCCAGCAGCTGGACAGCGTCTGAAGCTTTCTTT. The rearrangement uses TRBV7-9 and TRBJ1-1, with D perhaps TRBD1 (6 bases). Germline CDR1 SEHNR, CDR2 FQNEAQ (reference sequence). The CDR3 consists of 12 residues. The V gene lost 4 bases and the J gene lost 6 bases, with 9 bases spanning the gap.

The rearrangement uses TRBV11-3 and TRBJ2-6; a possible D gene is TRBD1 (8 bases). Germline V CDR1 and CDR2: SGHNT, YENEEA. CDR3 length: 19 amino acids. V gave up 5 bases and J gave up 2 bases, with 22 bases separating them. Here the CDR3 DNA reads TGTGCCAGCAGCCAGGGGGGGGGACAGGTTGGCGCTGGGGCCAACGTCCTGACTTTC. It specifies CASSQGGGQVGAGANVLTF.

This chain links TRBV19 with TRBJ1-1; 7 bases are a match to TRBD1. V shed 4 bases, J shed 7 bases, and the junction held 6 bases outside the gene matches. Germline CDR1 reads LNHDA; CDR2 reads SQIVND (reference sequence). This CDR3 is 13 amino acids long. The CDR3 protein is CASSRQGRGEAFF. CDR3 in DNA: TGTGCCAGTAGTAGACAGGGAAGGGGTGAAGCTTTCTTT.

The count of this clone is one. This chain links TRBV10-3 with TRBJ2-3; D ambiguous. The CDR3 is 15 amino acids. Deletions cut 10 bases from V and 0 bases from J, with 17 bases between. Germline CDR1 and CDR2: ENHRY and SYGVKD. The CDR3 sequence is CATRRYPTSTDTQYF. CDR3 in DNA: TGTGCCACTCGTCGCTACCCTACTAGCACAGATACGCAGTATTTT.

The chain uses TRBV6-6 and TRBJ2-7; possibly TRBD2 for D (6 bases). Trimming removed 6 bases at V and 0 bases at J, with 15 bases between. The CDR3 covers 15 residues. The germline V gene has CDR1 MNHNY and CDR2 SVGAGI (reference sequence). CDR3 in amino acids: CASRKGRESSYEQYF. The CDR3 DNA reads as TGTGCCAGCAGAAAAGGTCGGGAGAGCTCCTACGAGCAGTACTTC.

The chain links TRBV15 to TRBJ2-3, with TRBD2 identical over 8 bases. The CDR3 sequence is 15 residues long. J was trimmed by 4 bases and V by 2 bases; bases with no gene match: 5. The germline V gene encodes CDR1 LNHNV and CDR2 YYDKDF (reference sequence). The CDR3: CATSRTGGPADTQYF. The DNA of the CDR3 is TGTGCCACCAGCAGAACGGGAGGGCCCGCAGATACGCAGTATTTT.

The chain employs TRBV28 and TRBJ2-1, with D perhaps TRBD2 (7 bases). V shed 5 bases and J shed 6 bases, with 14 bases lying between them. The CDR3 runs 14 residues. CDR1 is MDHEN and CDR2 is SYDVKM in the germline V gene. The CDR3 protein is CASSGGAGFNEQFF. The CDR3 nucleotides read TGTGCCAGCAGTGGGGGGGCAGGATTCAATGAGCAGTTCTTC.

The chain links TRBV9 to TRBJ2-3, with a weak D call TRBD2 (7 bases). V dropped 6 bases and J dropped 6 bases, with 20 bases sitting between them. Germline CDR1 and CDR2: SGDLS and YYNGEE. The CDR3 consists of 15 residues. The CDR3 nucleotides read TGTGCCAGCACCCGGGGGGCAAATTCAAAGGATACGCAGTATTTT. Its protein product is CASTRGANSKDTQYF.

The chain joins TRBV3-1 (or the pseudogene TRBV3-2) to TRBJ2-7, with a possible D match to TRBD2 (5 bases). Germline-derived CDR1 and CDR2 are LGHDT and YNNKEL (reference sequence). Trimming pared 3 bases from V and 2 bases from J, leaving 17 bases between. The CDR3 runs to 16 residues. CDR3 DNA sequence: TGTGCCAGCAGCCATTCCAGCGGTAGGGCCCCCTACGAGCAGTACTTC. Its protein product is CASSHSSGRAPYEQYF.

The V call is TRBV7-8, the J call TRBJ2-2; possibly TRBD2 for D (5 bases). V was cut by 7 bases and J by 1 base, with 31 bases left in between. Germline-derived CDR1 and CDR2 are SGHVS and FQNEAQ. This CDR3 has 21 residues. The DNA of the CDR3 is TGTGCCAGCACCCTTAGTAATCGGGTTATCGGGCGGAGGCTGAACACCGGGGAGCTGTTTTTT. Its protein is CASTLSNRVIGRRLNTGELFF.

This clone was seen once. The same CDR3 can be traced to other DNA sequences in this sample. CDR3 nucleotide sequence: TGTGCCAGTAGTACCGCACACAGCAATCAGCCCCAGCATTTT. This encodes CASSTAHSNQPQHF. V is TRBV19 and J is TRBJ1-5; D unclear. The CDR3 totals 14 residues. From germline, CDR1 is LNHDA and CDR2 SQIVND (reference sequence). Trimming took off 4 bases at V and 1 base at J, with 8 bases between the two ends.

The CDR3 sequence is CASSTRDRALRDYGYTF. Here the CDR3 DNA reads TGTGCCAGTAGTACACGGGACAGGGCACTACGGGACTATGGCTACACCTTC. The genes are TRBV19 and TRBJ1-2; 9 bases map to TRBD1. The CDR3 spans 17 residues. V shed 4 bases and J 3 bases; nucleotides not matched to a gene: 12. CDR1 and CDR2 from the germline V gene are LNHDA and SQIVND (reference sequence).

V gene TRBV5-8 combines with J gene TRBJ1-5; 7 positions match TRBD1. Germline CDR1 and CDR2: SGHTS and YDEGEE. This CDR3 is built from 17 residues. V lost 0 bases, J lost 4 bases, and 10 bases stayed unmatched. The CDR3 DNA reads TGTGCCAGCAGCTTGGAACGGCAGGGGGTTGGGAATCAGCCCCAGCATTTT. It specifies CASSLERQGVGNQPQHF.

This clone was seen a handful of times. V usage is TRBV24-1 and J usage is TRBJ1-2; 7 bases fit TRBD1. CDR3 size: 12 residues. The germline V gene encodes CDR1 KGHDR and CDR2 SFDVKD. With V trimmed by 7 bases and J by 7 bases, 5 bases remained unmatched. The CDR3 loop is CATSPTGFGYTF. The CDR3, as DNA: TGTGCCACCAGCCCGACAGGGTTTGGCTACACCTTC.

The rearrangement uses TRBV27 and TRBJ1-6; unclear D gene. The CDR3 length is 15 residues. From germline, CDR1 is MNHEY and CDR2 SMNVEV (reference sequence). V was cut by 2 bases and J by 7 bases, with 12 bases left in between. This CDR3 is CASSLRTWVNSPLHF. The CDR3 bases are TGTGCCAGCAGTTTAAGGACTTGGGTAAATTCACCCCTCCACTTT.

This chain uses TRBV2 with TRBJ2-7, with a tentative D call TRBD2 (7 bases). V was pared by 6 bases and J by 2 bases, with 20 bases between. The germline V gene has CDR1 SNHLY and CDR2 FYNNEI. The CDR3 loop spans 16 amino acids. CDR3 coding DNA: TGTGCCAGCAGGGGGGGGCTCGCCCCCTTAGCCTACGAGCAGTACTTC. This sequence encodes CASRGGLAPLAYEQYF.